These T cell receptor beta chains were read from a single sample in a study of blood T cell repertoires in COVID-19. TCRdb's table, derived via immunoSEQ multiplex PCR, lists solely in-frame clones and lacks some. The sample comprises about 200,000 clones, about nine tenths of which are singletons, and 0.7% to 0.85% rests with the top ten. What was sequenced was peripheral blood. The receptors originated from a woman in her 70s with acute or convalescent COVID-19. Both conserved end residues are part of each CDR3.

v_gene	j_gene	CDR3aa
TRBV5-1	TRBJ2-1	CASSGAGFSYNEQFF
TRBV6-5	TRBJ1-1	CASSYSGQGVTEAFF
TRBV7-9	TRBJ2-1	CAGGTSGSLYEQFF
TRBV7-8	TRBJ2-3	CASSLREGGTDTQYF
TRBV6-5	TRBJ1-6	CASGQGSSYNSPLHF
TRBV7-2	TRBJ2-7	CASSLRGTGPYEQYF
TRBV7-2	TRBJ1-5	CASSLGGSQPQHF
TRBV19	TRBJ1-5	CATSIQGRAYQPQHF
TRBV7-6	TRBJ1-6	CANQGCPNNSPLHF
TRBV15	TRBJ2-7	CATSRDSYEQYF
TRBV18	TRBJ2-2	CASSPRQGNTGELFF
TRBV11-1	TRBJ2-1	CASSRRGGVDEQFF
TRBV7-9	TRBJ1-1	CASSAAFEAFF
TRBV21-1	TRBJ2-7	CASSKGPRGDAHEQYF
TRBV18	TRBJ1-5	CASSPDSHSNQPQHF
TRBV7-6	TRBJ1-5	CASSLRADYSNQPQHF
TRBV28	TRBJ1-3	CASRAGAGNTIYF
TRBV15	TRBJ2-7	CATSRANRPAGASYEQYF
TRBV19	TRBJ2-7	CASRPGQGSTAYEQYF
TRBV7-2	TRBJ2-2	CASTTAGGRNTGELFF
TRBV7-8	TRBJ1-1	CASSSQGYTEAFF
TRBV5-6	TRBJ1-2	CASSLRTGANYGYTF
TRBV10-3	TRBJ1-1	CAISPTGIGTEAFF
TRBV2	TRBJ2-1	CASTFRGDRDNEQFF
TRBV4-3	TRBJ2-7	CASSQDAGPVGVYEQYF
TRBV6-1	TRBJ1-5	CASSEATRVLYQPQHF
TRBV5-5	TRBJ2-2	CASSLDLPSSNTGELFF
TRBV5-1	TRBJ2-1	CASSLDREGNEQFF
TRBV4-3	TRBJ2-7	CASSPGQGSYEQYF
TRBV12-3/TRBV12-4	TRBJ1-1	CASSLFRFEAFF
TRBV18	TRBJ1-2	CASSPLEGEGYTF
TRBV6-5	TRBJ2-3	CASSHTDTQYF
TRBV29-1	TRBJ2-7	CSDTYEQYF
TRBV5-1	TRBJ1-1	CASSSQGADAFF
TRBV12-3/TRBV12-4	TRBJ2-3	CASSLDGGDTQYF
TRBV5-5	TRBJ2-1	CASSLANREKFF
TRBV7-9	TRBJ2-5	CASSLASGTSETQYF
TRBV29-1	TRBJ1-3	CSVGTAGNTIYF
TRBV28	TRBJ1-2	CASSRQGGGGYTF
TRBV4-2	TRBJ1-2	CASSPPMEGYGYTF
TRBV3-1/TRBV3-2	TRBJ1-6	CASSQDRGTRGDSPLHF
TRBV5-4	TRBJ2-7	CASSLGGLAGVGEQYF
TRBV2	TRBJ1-1	CASISRDRVYMNTEAFF
TRBV29-1	TRBJ2-7	CSVAELAGTGYEQYF
TRBV7-9	TRBJ2-1	CASSGPGGYNEQFF
TRBV6-6	TRBJ1-6	CASGETGDPGSPLHF
TRBV2	TRBJ2-7	CASSESNEQYF
TRBV5-5	TRBJ1-5	CASSRGEYSNQPQHF